Listed here are 14 T cell receptor beta chains from one sample, sequenced in a study of cytomegalovirus exposure and HLA in healthy donors listed by TCRdb under 2017. Library creation used the immunoSEQ multiplex PCR assay. The multiplex PCR relied on a mix of 60 forward primers for TCR Vbeta segments and 13 reverse primers for TCR Jbeta segments. TCRdb obtained this table from immuneACCESS and retained in-frame rearrangements with V and J assigned. These tables miss some clones; where compared with another copy, unresolved V genes account for less than half of the shortfall, and the remainder is unexplained. Counted in this sample were 140,000 or so clones; 70% to 80% of them appeared once. The ten largest clones capture around 2.5% of the sample. Material: PBMCs. The receptors were gathered from a woman aged 18 to 35 in good health and CMV-seropositive.

The chain employs TRBV6-5 and TRBJ1-2; possibly TRBD1 for D (5 bases). Germline V lookup: CDR1 MNHEY, CDR2 SVGAGI. The CDR3 is 14 residues long. Deletions cut 6 bases from V and 6 bases from J, with 17 bases between. The CDR3 nucleotides are TGTGCCAGCAGCTACCCAGGGTCCCCGGATGGCTACACCTTC. Translating gives CASSYPGSPDGYTF.

The CDR3 sequence: CAWSRRDTEAFF. In DNA, the CDR3 is TGTGCCTGGAGCAGGAGGGACACTGAAGCTTTCTTT. The gene calls are TRBV30 and TRBJ1-1; D not certain. The CDR3 has 12 residues. Between the trimmed V and J ends, which lost 3 bases and 3 bases, there was a span of 8 bases. CDR1 is GTSNPN, CDR2 SVGIG, per germline (reference sequence). The full variable domain, rest sourced from reference TRBV30 and TRBJ1-1, is SQTIHQWPATLVQPVGSPLSLECTVEGTSNPNLYWYRQAAGRGLQLLFYSVGIGQISSEVPQNLSASRPQDRQFILSSKKLLLSDSGFYLCAWSRRDTEAFFGQGTRLTVV.

The V call is TRBV5-5, the J call TRBJ2-1; 9 bases line up with TRBD2. There are 16 residues in the CDR3. CDR1 is SGHKS, CDR2 YYEKEE, per germline (reference sequence). With 6 bases clipped from V and 0 bases from J, the junction kept 7 bases outside the gene matches. The CDR3 region has the DNA TGTGCCAGCACCCTAGCGGGGACTAGCTCCTACAATGAGCAGTTCTTC. This gives the protein CASTLAGTSSYNEQFF.

In the case of this clone: The junction and the germline gene differ at one end; a read error may be behind it. The chain uses TRBV10-3 and TRBJ2-1; tentative D call: TRBD2 (6 bases). The V gene's germline CDR1 is ENHRY and CDR2 SYGVKD. There are 13 residues in the CDR3. The CDR3 is CATSSGLGNEQFF. The CDR3 DNA follows: TGTGCCACCAGTAGCGGATTGGGCAATGAGCAGTTCTTC.

This chain joins TRBV4-1 and TRBJ2-2, with 9 bases lining up with TRBD1. Germline CDR1 and CDR2: MGHRA and YSYEKL. This CDR3 has 15 amino acids. The V and J ends lost 5 bases and 3 bases, in that order; junction bases with no gene match: 4. The CDR3 DNA is TGCGCCAGCAGCTTGGGACAGGGAGACACCGGGGAGCTGTTTTTT. It is translated as CASSLGQGDTGELFF.

This clone was seen a single time. This chain uses TRBV2 with TRBJ2-5, with a weak D call TRBD1 (5 bases). This CDR3 has 14 residues. Trimming cost V 7 bases and J 3 bases, with 15 bases left between them. The V gene's germline CDR1 is SNHLY and CDR2 FYNNEI. Here the CDR3 DNA reads TGTGCCAGCACTCGGCAGGGTATCGAAGAGACCCAGTACTTC. This translates into CASTRQGIEETQYF.

This clone showed up just once. The V and J genes are TRBV4-3 and TRBJ1-2; 7 nucleotides align to TRBD1. The CDR3 covers 14 residues. The V segment lost 3 bases and the J segment 3 bases; nucleotides outside the gene matches: 4. Per germline, CDR1 LGHNA and CDR2 YSLEER. The CDR3 sequence: CASSHSGTDYGYTF. CDR3 bases: TGCGCCAGCAGCCATTCCGGGACAGACTATGGCTACACCTTC.

The gene calls are TRBV10-2 and TRBJ1-1; a weak D match, TRBD1 (5 bases). The CDR3 loop spans 14 amino acids. Germline values: CDR1 WSHSY, CDR2 SAAADI. Trimming removed 3 bases from V and 4 bases from J, with 12 bases in between. CDR3 in amino acids: CASSEAIGATEAFF. The CDR3 nucleotides read TGCGCCAGCAGTGAAGCCATTGGGGCCACTGAAGCTTTCTTT.

The CDR3 reads CASSLDRSGVNEQFF. The CDR3 bases are TGTGCCAGCAGCTTAGATCGGTCGGGGGTCAATGAGCAGTTCTTC. The V call is TRBV11-3, the J call TRBJ2-1; TRBD2 might be the D (6 bases). Trimming took 0 bases from V and 6 from J, leaving 12 bases between them. This CDR3 comprises 15 residues. Germline values: CDR1 SGHNT, CDR2 YENEEA.

The chain carries TRBV6-1 and TRBJ1-2, with D tentatively TRBD1 (5 bases). CDR3 length equals 15 residues. The V gene's germline CDR1 is MNHNS and CDR2 SASEGT. V lost 6 bases and J lost 0, with 14 bases in between. The DNA for the CDR3 is TGTGCCAGCAGCCCCCTACAGGTTTCTAACTATGGCTACACCTTC. This codes for CASSPLQVSNYGYTF.

This rearrangement joins TRBV7-9 to TRBJ2-1, with D tentatively TRBD2 (5 bases). Looked up from germline, CDR1 is SEHNR and CDR2 is FQNEAQ (reference sequence). This CDR3 spans 15 amino acids. Trimming took 5 bases from V and 0 from J, leaving 11 bases between them. The CDR3 sequence is CASSVSVRSYNEQFF. In DNA, the CDR3 is TGTGCCAGCAGCGTTAGCGTTCGCTCCTACAATGAGCAGTTCTTC.

The chain combines TRBV9 with TRBJ2-3; 12 bases agree with TRBD2. Germline CDR1 reads SGDLS; CDR2 reads YYNGEE. This CDR3 is 16 amino acids long. The V segment lost 2 bases and the J segment 1 base; nucleotides outside the gene matches: 2. This CDR3 reads CASSVRLAGGTDTQYF. The CDR3 nucleotides are TGTGCCAGCAGCGTCCGACTAGCGGGGGGCACAGATACGCAGTATTTT.

The rearrangement joins TRBV28 to TRBJ1-6, with D maybe TRBD1 (6 bases). Germline CDR1 is MDHEN and CDR2 is SYDVKM. Between the trimmed V and J ends, which lost 8 bases and 10 bases, there was a span of 15 bases. The CDR3 has 13 amino acids. This CDR3 reads CASRNQGSSPLHF. The CDR3 DNA is TGTGCCAGCCGAAACCAGGGGAGCTCACCCCTCCACTTT.

In its sample, this clone was seen once. The rearrangement joins TRBV7-6 to TRBJ2-5, with 12 bases aligning to TRBD2. TRBJ2-7 explains the end of the DNA better; the J call may be wrong. The CDR3 runs 16 residues. The germline gives CDR1 SGHVS, CDR2 FNYEAQ. CDR3 coding DNA: TGTGCCAGCAGCCCCCGGACTAGCGGGGCCTCCTACGAGCAGTACTTC. The encoded protein is CASSPRTSGASYEQYF.